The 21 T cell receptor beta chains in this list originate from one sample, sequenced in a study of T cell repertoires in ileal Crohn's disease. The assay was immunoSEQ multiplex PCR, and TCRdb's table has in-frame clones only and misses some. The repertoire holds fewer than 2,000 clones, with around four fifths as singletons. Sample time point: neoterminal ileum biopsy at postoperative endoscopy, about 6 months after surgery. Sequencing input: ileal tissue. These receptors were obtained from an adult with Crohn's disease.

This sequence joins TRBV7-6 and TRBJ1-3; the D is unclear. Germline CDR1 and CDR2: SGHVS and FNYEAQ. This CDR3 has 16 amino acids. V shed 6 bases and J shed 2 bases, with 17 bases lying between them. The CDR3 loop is CASSPSLGRAGNTIYF. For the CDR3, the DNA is TGTGCCAGCAGTCCCTCTCTAGGGAGGGCTGGAAACACCATATATTTT. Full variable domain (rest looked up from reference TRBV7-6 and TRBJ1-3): GAGVSQSPRYKVTKRGQDVALRCDPISGHVSLYWYRQALGQGPEFLTYFNYEAQQDKSGLPNDRFSAERPEGSISTLTIQRTEQRDSAMYRCASSPSLGRAGNTIYFGEGSWLTVV.

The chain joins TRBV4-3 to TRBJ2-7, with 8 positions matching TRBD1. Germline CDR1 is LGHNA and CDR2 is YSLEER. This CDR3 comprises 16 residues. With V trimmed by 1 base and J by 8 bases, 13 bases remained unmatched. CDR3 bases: TGCGCCAGCAGCCAAGGACTCGGGACAGGCCGTAGTCAGCAGTACTTC. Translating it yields CASSQGLGTGRSQQYF.

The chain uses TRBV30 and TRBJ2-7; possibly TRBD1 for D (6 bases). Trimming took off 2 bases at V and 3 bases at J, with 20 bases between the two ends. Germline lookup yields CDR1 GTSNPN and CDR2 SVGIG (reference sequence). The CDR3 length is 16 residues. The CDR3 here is CAWSPDFSAGVYEQYF. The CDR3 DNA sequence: TGTGCCTGGAGTCCGGATTTCAGCGCAGGGGTCTACGAGCAGTACTTC.

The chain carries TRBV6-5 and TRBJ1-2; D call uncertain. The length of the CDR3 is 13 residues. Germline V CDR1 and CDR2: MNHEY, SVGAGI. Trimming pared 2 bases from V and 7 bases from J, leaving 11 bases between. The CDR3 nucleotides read TGTGCCAGCAGTTACGAGGGTGGTAGTGGCTACACCTTC. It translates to CASSYEGGSGYTF.

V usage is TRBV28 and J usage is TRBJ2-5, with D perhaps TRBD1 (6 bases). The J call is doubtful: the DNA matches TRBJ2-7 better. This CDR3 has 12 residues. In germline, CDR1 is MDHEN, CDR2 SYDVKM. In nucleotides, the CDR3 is TGTGCCAGCCTGACAGGATTTAGCGAGCAGTACTTC. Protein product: CASLTGFSEQYF.

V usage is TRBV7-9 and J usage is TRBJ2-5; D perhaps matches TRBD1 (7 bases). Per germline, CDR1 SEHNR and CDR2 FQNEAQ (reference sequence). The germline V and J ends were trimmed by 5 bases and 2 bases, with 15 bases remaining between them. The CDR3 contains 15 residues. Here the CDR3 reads CASSTNRGLQETQYF. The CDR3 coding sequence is TGTGCCAGCAGCACAAACAGGGGACTTCAAGAGACCCAGTACTTC.

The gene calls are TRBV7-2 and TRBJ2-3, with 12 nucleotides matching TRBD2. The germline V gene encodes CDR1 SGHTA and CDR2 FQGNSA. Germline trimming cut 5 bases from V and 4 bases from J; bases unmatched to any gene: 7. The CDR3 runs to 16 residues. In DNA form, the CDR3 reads TGTGCCAGCAGCCCGCCGAGACTAGCGGGGGCAGATACGCAGTATTTT. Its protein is CASSPPRLAGADTQYF.

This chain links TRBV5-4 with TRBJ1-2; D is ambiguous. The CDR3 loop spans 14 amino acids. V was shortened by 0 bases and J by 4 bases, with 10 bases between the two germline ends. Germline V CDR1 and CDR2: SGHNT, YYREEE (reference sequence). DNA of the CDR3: TGTGCCAGCAGCTTGGCCAGCGTCGGCTATGGCTACACCTTC. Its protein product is CASSLASVGYGYTF.

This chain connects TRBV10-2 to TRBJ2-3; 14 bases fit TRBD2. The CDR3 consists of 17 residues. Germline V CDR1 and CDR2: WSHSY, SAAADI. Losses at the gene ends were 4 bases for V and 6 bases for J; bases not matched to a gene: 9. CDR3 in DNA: TGCGCCAGCAGTGGGCTCCCGGGACTAGCGGGAGTGGATACGCAGTATTTT. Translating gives CASSGLPGLAGVDTQYF.

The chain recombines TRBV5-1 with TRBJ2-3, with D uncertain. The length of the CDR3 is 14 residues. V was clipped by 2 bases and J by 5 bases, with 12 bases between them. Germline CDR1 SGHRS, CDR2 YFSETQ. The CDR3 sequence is CASSLLQTLDTQYF. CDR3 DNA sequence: TGCGCCAGCAGCTTACTCCAGACACTAGATACGCAGTATTTT.

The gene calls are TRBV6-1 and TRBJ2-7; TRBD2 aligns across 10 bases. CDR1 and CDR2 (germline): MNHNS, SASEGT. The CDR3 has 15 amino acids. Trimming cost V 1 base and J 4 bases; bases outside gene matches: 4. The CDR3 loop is CASSEGPSGSYEQYF. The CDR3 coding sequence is TGTGCCAGCAGTGAAGGCCCTAGCGGGAGTTACGAGCAGTACTTC.

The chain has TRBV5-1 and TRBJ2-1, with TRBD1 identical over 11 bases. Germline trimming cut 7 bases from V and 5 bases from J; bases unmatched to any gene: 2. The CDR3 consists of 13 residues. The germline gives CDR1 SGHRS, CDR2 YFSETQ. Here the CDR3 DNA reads TGCGCCAGCGGGGACAGGGGGGACAATGAGCAGTTCTTC. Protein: CASGDRGDNEQFF.

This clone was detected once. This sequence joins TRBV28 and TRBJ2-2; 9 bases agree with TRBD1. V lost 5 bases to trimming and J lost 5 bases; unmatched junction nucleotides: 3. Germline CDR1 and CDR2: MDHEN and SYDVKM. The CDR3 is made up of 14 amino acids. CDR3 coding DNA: TGTGCCAGCAGTCTGGGACAGGGAACCGGGGAGCTGTTTTTT. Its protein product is CASSLGQGTGELFF.

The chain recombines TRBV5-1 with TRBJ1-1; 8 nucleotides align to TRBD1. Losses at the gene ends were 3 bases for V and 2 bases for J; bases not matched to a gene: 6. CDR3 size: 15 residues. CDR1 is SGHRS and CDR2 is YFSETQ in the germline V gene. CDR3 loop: CASSSPTGVNTEAFF. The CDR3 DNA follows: TGCGCCAGCAGCTCCCCGACAGGGGTTAACACTGAAGCTTTCTTT.

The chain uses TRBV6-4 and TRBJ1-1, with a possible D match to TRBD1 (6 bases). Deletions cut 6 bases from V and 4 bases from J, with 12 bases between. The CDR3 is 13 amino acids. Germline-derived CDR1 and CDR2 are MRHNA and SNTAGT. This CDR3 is CASRGTGSTEAFF. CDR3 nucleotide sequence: TGTGCCAGCAGAGGTACAGGGTCCACTGAAGCTTTCTTT.

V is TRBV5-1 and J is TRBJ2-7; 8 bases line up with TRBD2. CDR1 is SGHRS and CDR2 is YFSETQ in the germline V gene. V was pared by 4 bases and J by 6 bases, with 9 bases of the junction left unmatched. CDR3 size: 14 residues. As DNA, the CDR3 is TGCGCCAGCAGCAGGACTAGCCCTCTAGCCGAGCAGTACTTC. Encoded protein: CASSRTSPLAEQYF.

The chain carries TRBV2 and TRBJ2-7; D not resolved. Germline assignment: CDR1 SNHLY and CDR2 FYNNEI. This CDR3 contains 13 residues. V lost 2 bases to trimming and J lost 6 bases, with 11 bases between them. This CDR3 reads CASSELPEREQYF. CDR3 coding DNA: TGTGCCAGCAGTGAACTGCCAGAACGCGAGCAGTACTTC.

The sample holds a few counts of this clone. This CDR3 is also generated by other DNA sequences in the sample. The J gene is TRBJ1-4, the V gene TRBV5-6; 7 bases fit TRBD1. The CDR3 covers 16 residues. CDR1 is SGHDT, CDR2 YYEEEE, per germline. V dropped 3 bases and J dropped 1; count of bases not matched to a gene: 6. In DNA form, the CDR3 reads TGTGCCAGCAGCTACAAAACAGGGGTAACTAATGAAAAACTGTTTTTT. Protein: CASSYKTGVTNEKLFF. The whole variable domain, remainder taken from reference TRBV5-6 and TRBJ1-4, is DAGVTQSPTHLIKTRGQQVTLRCSPKSGHDTVSWYQQALGQGPQFIFQYYEEEERQRGNFPDRFSGHQFPNYSSELNVNALLLGDSALYLCASSYKTGVTNEKLFFGSGTQLSVL.

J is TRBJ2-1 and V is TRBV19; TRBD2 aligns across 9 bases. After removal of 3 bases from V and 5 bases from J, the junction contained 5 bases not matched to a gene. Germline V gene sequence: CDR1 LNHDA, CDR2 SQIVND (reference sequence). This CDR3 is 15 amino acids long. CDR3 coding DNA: TGTGCCAGTAGTATTGCGGGGGGGGCCCACAATGAGCAGTTCTTC. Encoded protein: CASSIAGGAHNEQFF. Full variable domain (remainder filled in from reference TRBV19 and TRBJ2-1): DGGITQSPKYLFRKEGQNVTLSCEQNLNHDAMYWYRQDPGQGLRLIYYSQIVNDFQKGDIAEGYSVSREKKESFPLTVTSAQKNPTAFYLCASSIAGGAHNEQFFGPGTRLTVL.

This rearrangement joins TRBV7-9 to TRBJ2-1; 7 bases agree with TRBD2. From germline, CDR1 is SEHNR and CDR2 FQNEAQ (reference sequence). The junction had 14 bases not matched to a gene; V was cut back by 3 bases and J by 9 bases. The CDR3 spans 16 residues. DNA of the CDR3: TGTGCCAGCAGCTTCACAGGAAAACCCGGGGGGATTGAGCAGTTCTTC. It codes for CASSFTGKPGGIEQFF. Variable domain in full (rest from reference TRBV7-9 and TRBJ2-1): DTGVSQNPRHKITKRGQNVTFRCDPISEHNRLYWYRQTLGQGPEFLTYFQNEAQLEKSRLLSDRFSAERPKGSFSTLEIQRTEQGDSAMYLCASSFTGKPGGIEQFFGPGTRLTVL.

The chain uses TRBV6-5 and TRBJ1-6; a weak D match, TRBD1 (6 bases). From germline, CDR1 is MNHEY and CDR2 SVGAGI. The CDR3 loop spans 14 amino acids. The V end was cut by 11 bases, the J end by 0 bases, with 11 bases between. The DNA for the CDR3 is TGTGCCGTCCGGACAGCCTCCTATAATTCACCCCTCCACTTT. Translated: CAVRTASYNSPLHF.